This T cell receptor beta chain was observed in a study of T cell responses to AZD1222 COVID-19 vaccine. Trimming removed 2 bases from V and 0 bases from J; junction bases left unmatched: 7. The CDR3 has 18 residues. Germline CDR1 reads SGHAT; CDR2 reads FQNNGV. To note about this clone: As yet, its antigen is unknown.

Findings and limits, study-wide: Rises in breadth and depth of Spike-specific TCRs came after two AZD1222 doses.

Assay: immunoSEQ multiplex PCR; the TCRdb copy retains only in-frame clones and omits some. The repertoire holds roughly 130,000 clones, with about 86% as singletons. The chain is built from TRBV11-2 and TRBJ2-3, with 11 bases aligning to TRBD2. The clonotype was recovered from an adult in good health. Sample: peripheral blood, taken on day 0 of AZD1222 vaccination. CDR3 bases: TGTGCCAGCAGCTTAACGCCTAGCGGGGGGACAAGCACAGATACGCAGTATTTT. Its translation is CASSLTPSGGTSTDTQYF.